Listed below are T cell receptor beta chains from one sample, sequenced in a study of blood T cells in healthy people across ages. TCRdb re-analysed the 5' RACE reads in MiXCR, keeping a single row per CDR3 protein. The sample has 850,000 to 1,000,000 distinct CDR3 sequences; roughly 50% are singletons. The sequenced sample consisted of blood. The receptors stem from a woman between 55 and 75 years old in good health. The CDR3 runs from the conserved cysteine through the conserved F or W. D genes are given only for firm matches. Clone size is stated in some rows and not others, as once, few, many or a class when expanded.

V gene: TRBV12-3/TRBV12-4; D gene: .; J gene: TRBJ1-4; clone size: .; CDR3 protein: CASKDGNEKLFF; CDR3 DNA: TGTGCCAGCAAGGACGGTAATGAAAAACTGTTTTTT
V gene: TRBV16; D gene: TRBD1; J gene: TRBJ2-7; clone size: .; CDR3 protein: CASSQSATGDYEQYF; CDR3 DNA: TGTGCCAGCAGCCAATCGGCGACAGGGGACTACGAGCAGTACTTC
V gene: TRBV6-2/TRBV6-3; D gene: .; J gene: TRBJ2-7; clone size: few; CDR3 protein: CASSRPGLGEQYF; CDR3 DNA: TGTGCCAGCAGCAGACCCGGTCTTGGGGAGCAGTACTTC
V gene: TRBV28; D gene: TRBD2; J gene: TRBJ2-7; clone size: .; CDR3 protein: CASSWTSGRISYEQYF; CDR3 DNA: TGTGCCAGCAGTTGGACTAGCGGGAGAATATCCTACGAGCAGTACTTC
V gene: TRBV12-3/TRBV12-4; D gene: TRBD1; J gene: TRBJ2-1; clone size: many; CDR3 protein: CASSLDRVRDEQFF; CDR3 DNA: TGTGCCAGCAGTTTGGACAGGGTTCGGGATGAGCAGTTCTTC
V gene: TRBV9; D gene: TRBD1; J gene: TRBJ2-7; clone size: .; CDR3 protein: CASGDRVDEQYF; CDR3 DNA: TGTGCCAGCGGCGACAGGGTCGACGAGCAGTACTTC
V gene: TRBV4-3; D gene: .; J gene: TRBJ2-5; clone size: many; CDR3 protein: CASSRNIGNQETQYF; CDR3 DNA: TGCGCCAGCAGCCGAAATATAGGGAACCAAGAGACCCAGTACTTC
V gene: TRBV29-1; D gene: TRBD2; J gene: TRBJ2-5; clone size: few; CDR3 protein: CSAVGGGQETQYF; CDR3 DNA: TGCAGCGCAGTGGGGGGGGGTCAAGAGACCCAGTACTTC
V gene: TRBV28; D gene: TRBD1; J gene: TRBJ2-4; clone size: .; CDR3 protein: CASNDGQAQNIQYF; CDR3 DNA: TGTGCCAGCAATGACGGACAGGCCCAAAACATTCAGTACTTC
V gene: TRBV12-3/TRBV12-4; D gene: .; J gene: TRBJ2-6; clone size: .; CDR3 protein: CASRDYSGANVLTF; CDR3 DNA: TGTGCCAGCAGGGATTACTCTGGGGCCAACGTCCTGACTTTC
V gene: TRBV5-1; D gene: TRBD1; J gene: TRBJ2-3; clone size: .; CDR3 protein: CAGGTGGGTDTQYF; CDR3 DNA: TGCGCCGGCGGGACAGGGGGCGGAACAGATACGCAGTATTTT
V gene: TRBV2; D gene: .; J gene: TRBJ2-1; clone size: .; CDR3 protein: CASSEGHNGEQFF; CDR3 DNA: TGTGCCAGCAGTGAAGGGCACAACGGGGAGCAGTTCTTC
V gene: TRBV29-1; D gene: .; J gene: TRBJ2-7; clone size: .; CDR3 protein: CSVVRSYEQYF; CDR3 DNA: TGCAGCGTTGTGCGGTCCTACGAGCAGTACTTC
V gene: TRBV29-1; D gene: TRBD1; J gene: TRBJ2-3; clone size: .; CDR3 protein: CSGQGWTDTQYF; CDR3 DNA: TGCAGCGGACAGGGGTGGACAGATACGCAGTATTTT
V gene: TRBV7-2; D gene: .; J gene: TRBJ2-7; clone size: once; CDR3 protein: CASSLASGGGGYEQYF; CDR3 DNA: TGTGCCAGCAGCTTAGCCTCAGGGGGCGGGGGGTACGAGCAGTACTTC
V gene: TRBV28; D gene: TRBD2; J gene: TRBJ2-1; clone size: .; CDR3 protein: CASSSYSSGSRPYNEQFF; CDR3 DNA: TGTGCCAGCAGTTCGTATTCTAGCGGGAGCAGACCCTACAATGAGCAGTTCTTC